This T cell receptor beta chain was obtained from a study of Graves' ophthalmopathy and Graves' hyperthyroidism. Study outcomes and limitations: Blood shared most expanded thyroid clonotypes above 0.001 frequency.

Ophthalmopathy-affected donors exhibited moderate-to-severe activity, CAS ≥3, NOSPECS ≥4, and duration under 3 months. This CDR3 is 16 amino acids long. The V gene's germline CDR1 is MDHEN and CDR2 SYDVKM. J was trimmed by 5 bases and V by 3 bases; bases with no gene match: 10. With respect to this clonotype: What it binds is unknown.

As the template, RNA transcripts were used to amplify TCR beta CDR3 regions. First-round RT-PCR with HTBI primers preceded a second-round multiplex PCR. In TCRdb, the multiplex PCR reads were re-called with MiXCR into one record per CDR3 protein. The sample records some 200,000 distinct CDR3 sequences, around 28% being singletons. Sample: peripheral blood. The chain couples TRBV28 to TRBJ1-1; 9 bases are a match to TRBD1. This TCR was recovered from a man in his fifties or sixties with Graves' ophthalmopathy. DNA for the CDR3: TGTGCCAGCAGTTTTTCCCCGGGACAGGGATATACTGAAGCTTTCTTT. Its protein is CASSFSPGQGYTEAFF.